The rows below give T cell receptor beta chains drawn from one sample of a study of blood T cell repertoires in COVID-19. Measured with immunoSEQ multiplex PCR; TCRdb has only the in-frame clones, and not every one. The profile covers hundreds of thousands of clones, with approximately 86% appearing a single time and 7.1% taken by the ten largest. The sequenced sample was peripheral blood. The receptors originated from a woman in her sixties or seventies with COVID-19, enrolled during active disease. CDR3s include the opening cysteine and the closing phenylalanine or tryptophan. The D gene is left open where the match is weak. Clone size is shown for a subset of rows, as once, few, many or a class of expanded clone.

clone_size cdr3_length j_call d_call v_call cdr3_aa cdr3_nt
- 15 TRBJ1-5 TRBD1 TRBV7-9 CASSLGTGGNQPQHF TGTGCCAGCAGCTTAGGGACAGGGGGCAATCAGCCCCAGCATTTT
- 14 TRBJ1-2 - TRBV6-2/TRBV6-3 CASSPGTTYRGYTF TGTGCCAGCAGTCCCGGGACAACCTACCGGGGCTACACCTTC
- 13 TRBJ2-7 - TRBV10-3 CAISPQDDYEQYF TGTGCCATCAGTCCCCAGGATGACTACGAGCAGTACTTC
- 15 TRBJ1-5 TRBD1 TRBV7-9 CASSQGQGGRQPQHF TGTGCCAGCAGCCAAGGACAGGGTGGGAGGCAGCCCCAGCATTTT
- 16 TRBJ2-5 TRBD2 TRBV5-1 CASSWGLAGGQETQYF TGCGCCAGCAGCTGGGGACTAGCGGGGGGACAAGAGACCCAGTACTTC
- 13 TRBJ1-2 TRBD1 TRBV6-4 CASSRTGENGYTF TGTGCCAGCAGCCGGACAGGGGAAAATGGCTACACCTTC
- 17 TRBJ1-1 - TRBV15 CATSRGTVGGMNTEAFF TGTGCCACCAGCAGGGGGACTGTCGGCGGTATGAACACTGAAGCTTTCTTT
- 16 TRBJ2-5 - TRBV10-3 CAISESPDDFQETQYF TGTGCCATCAGTGAGTCGCCTGACGACTTTCAAGAGACCCAGTACTTC
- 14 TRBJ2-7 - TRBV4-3 CASSPKGGAYEQYF TGCGCCAGCAGCCCTAAAGGGGGGGCCTACGAGCAGTACTTC
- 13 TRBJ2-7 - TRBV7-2 CASSLDYGIEQYF TGTGCCAGCAGCTTAGATTACGGGATCGAGCAGTACTTC
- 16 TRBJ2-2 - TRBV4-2 CASSQDPVTNTGELFF TGTGCCAGCAGCCAAGATCCGGTTACGAACACCGGGGAGCTGTTTTTT
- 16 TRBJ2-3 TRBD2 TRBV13 CASSLQSGGAGDTQYF TGTGCCAGCAGCTTACAAAGCGGGGGGGCTGGAGATACGCAGTATTTT
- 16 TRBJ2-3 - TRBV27 CASRRAGGIFTDTQYF TGTGCCAGCAGGAGAGCAGGAGGGATCTTCACAGATACGCAGTATTTT
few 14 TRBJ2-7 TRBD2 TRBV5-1 CASSFLPGGYEQYF TGCGCCAGCAGCTTCCTCCCGGGGGGGTACGAGCAGTACTTC
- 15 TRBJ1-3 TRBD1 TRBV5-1 CASSLGRQGARTIYF TGCGCCAGCAGCTTGGGCCGACAGGGGGCTCGCACCATATATTTT
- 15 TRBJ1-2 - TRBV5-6 CASSDGAPVPYGYTF TGTGCCAGCAGCGATGGGGCCCCGGTCCCTTATGGCTACACCTTC
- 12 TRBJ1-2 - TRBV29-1 CSVGSAGPGYTF TGCAGCGTTGGATCCGCAGGGCCTGGCTACACCTTC
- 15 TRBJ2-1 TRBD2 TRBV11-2 CASSLTGTSWYEQFF TGTGCCAGCAGCCTAACCGGGACTAGTTGGTATGAGCAGTTCTTC
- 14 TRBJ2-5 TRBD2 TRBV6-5 CASRRLASQETQYF TGTGCCAGCAGAAGACTAGCATCCCAAGAGACCCAGTACTTC
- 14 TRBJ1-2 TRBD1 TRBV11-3 CASSPTGGNYGYTF TGTGCCAGCAGCCCGACAGGGGGCAACTATGGCTACACCTTC
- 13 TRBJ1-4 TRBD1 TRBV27 CASRDRSNEKLFF TGTGCCAGCAGGGACAGGTCGAATGAAAAACTGTTTTTT
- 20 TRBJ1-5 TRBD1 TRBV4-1 CASSQDPSGQGLFSNQPQHF TGCGCCAGCAGCCAAGATCCGTCGGGACAGGGATTATTTAGCAATCAGCCCCAGCATTTT
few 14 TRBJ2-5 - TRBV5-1 CASSPNSGEETQYF TGCGCCAGCAGCCCAAATTCGGGGGAAGAGACCCAGTACTTC
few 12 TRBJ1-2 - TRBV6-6 CASSPQGYGYTF TGTGCCAGCAGTCCCCAGGGCTATGGCTACACCTTC
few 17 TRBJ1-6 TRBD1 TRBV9 CASSSRAGTGMRSPLHF TGTGCCAGCAGCTCCCGCGCCGGGACAGGGATGCGGTCACCCCTCCACTTT
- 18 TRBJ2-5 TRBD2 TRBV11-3 CASSRWTTGTSGKETQYF TGTGCCAGCAGCCGGTGGACAACCGGGACTAGCGGGAAAGAGACCCAGTACTTC